The rows below give T cell receptor beta chains drawn from one sample of a study of long-term antiretroviral therapy in people with HIV. Sequencing used immunoSEQ multiplex PCR; TCRdb keeps in-frame clones, though not all of them. This sample yields about 12,000 clones, of which 60% to 80% are seen a single time; under 14% belongs to the top ten. Material: unsorted PBMCs, obtained 0.8 years before starting antiretroviral therapy. The receptors were sampled from a woman aged 40 to 50 with HIV. Each CDR3 is given with its conserved first and last residue. D genes are given only for firm matches. Not every row has a clone size; where given, it reads once, few, many or a size class.

J gene	V gene	D gene	clone size	CDR3 protein	CDR3 DNA
TRBJ2-3	TRBV6-6	TRBD2	-	CASSYGPLAEGIYF	TGTGCCAGCAGTTACGGTCCTCTAGCGGAGGGGATTTATTTT
TRBJ2-7	TRBV19	TRBD1	-	CASSYTGESYEQYF	TGTGCCAGTAGTTATACAGGGGAATCCTACGAGCAGTACTTC
TRBJ2-2	TRBV4-1	-	-	CASRVRDFKNTGELFF	TGCGCCAGTCGAGTCAGGGACTTCAAGAACACCGGGGAGCTGTTTTTT
TRBJ2-7	TRBV18	-	-	CASSSWDEQYF	TGTGCCAGCTCAAGCTGGGACGAGCAGTACTTC
TRBJ1-6	TRBV7-9	-	-	CASMGLYNSPLHF	TGTGCCAGCATGGGCCTTTATAATTCACCCCTCCACTTT
TRBJ1-1	TRBV11-2	-	few	CASSSRVLSSTEAFF	TGTGCCAGCAGCTCCAGGGTTTTATCATCCACTGAAGCTTTCTTT
TRBJ1-2	TRBV5-8	-	-	CASSLVDRSFGGYTF	TGTGCCAGCAGCTTGGTTGACAGAAGTTTTGGTGGCTACACCTTC
TRBJ2-7	TRBV5-1	TRBD1	few	CASSSPNGTVFSYEQYF	TGCGCCAGCAGCTCTCCAAACGGGACAGTTTTTTCCTACGAGCAGTACTTC
TRBJ2-3	TRBV28	-	-	CASSPPPTFQQYF	TGTGCCAGCAGTCCCCCCCCCACCTTTCAGCAGTATTTT
TRBJ2-7	TRBV6-1	-	-	CASSEATNSYEQYF	TGTGCCAGCAGTGAAGCTACAAACTCCTACGAGCAGTACTTC
TRBJ2-3	TRBV29-1	TRBD1	-	CSVAGTAISNTDTQYF	TGCAGCGTGGCCGGGACAGCAATATCCAACACAGATACGCAGTATTTT
TRBJ2-7	TRBV28	TRBD2	-	CASSYTSGRAYEQYF	TGTGCCAGCAGTTACACTAGCGGGCGGGCCTACGAGCAGTACTTC
TRBJ2-1	TRBV19	-	-	CASSPRTGYNEQFF	TGTGCCAGTAGTCCTCGGACCGGCTACAATGAGCAGTTCTTC
TRBJ1-1	TRBV5-5	-	-	CASSLTALGNTEAFF	TGTGCCAGCAGCTTGACAGCACTGGGGAACACTGAAGCTTTCTTT
TRBJ2-2	TRBV9	TRBD2	-	CASSVDLAGPTGELFF	TGTGCCAGCAGCGTAGATTTAGCGGGCCCCACCGGGGAGCTGTTTTTT
TRBJ2-5	TRBV7-7	-	-	CASSLGSQETQYF	TGTGCTAGCAGCTTAGGGAGCCAAGAGACCCAGTACTTC
TRBJ2-1	TRBV5-6	TRBD2	-	CASSAGTSGYNEQFF	TGTGCCAGCAGCGCCGGGACTAGCGGATACAATGAGCAGTTCTTC
TRBJ1-1	TRBV30	-	-	CAWSGSATEAFF	TGTGCCTGGAGTGGAAGCGCCACTGAAGCTTTCTTT